These 13 T cell receptor beta chains share one sample of origin, sequenced in a study of blood T cell repertoires in COVID-19. Clones were sequenced by immunoSEQ multiplex PCR, and TCRdb holds only the in-frame ones, with some missing. Counted here are 100,000 to 120,000 clones, approximately 68% occurring once; the ten biggest clones make up 7.6%. Sequencing was carried out using peripheral blood. The receptors here all came from a woman aged 55-70 years with acute or convalescent COVID-19.

Remarks on this clone: Just one base apart from a much larger clone, this may be a read error. Other DNA sequences from this sample encode an identical CDR3 as well. The chain employs TRBV6-5 and TRBJ2-3; 7 bases are shared with TRBD2. Germline lookup yields CDR1 MNHEY and CDR2 SVGAGI. V lost 4 bases, J lost 3 bases, and 10 bases stayed unmatched. The CDR3 extends over 16 amino acids. The CDR3 sequence: CASSFRLAGVTDTQYF. CDR3 DNA sequence: TGTGCCAGCAGTTTTCGGCTGGCGGGGGTTACAGATACGCAGTATTTT.

The chain has TRBV28 and TRBJ1-4, with 9 bases lining up with TRBD1. V lost 6 bases, J lost 5 bases, and 7 bases stayed unmatched. CDR1 and CDR2 from the germline V gene are MDHEN and SYDVKM. The CDR3 covers 15 residues. DNA of the CDR3: TGTGCCAGCAGCTCGGGAGGGACAGGGAATGAAAAACTGTTTTTT. This codes for CASSSGGTGNEKLFF.

V and J are TRBV18 and TRBJ1-5, with 7 nucleotides matching TRBD1. V trimming: 3 bases; J trimming: 1 base; junction bases outside the gene matches: 6. Germline-derived CDR1 and CDR2 are KGHSH and LQKENI. The CDR3 covers 16 residues. In nucleotides, the CDR3 is TGTGCCAGCTCACCTAATCAGGGGGTAAGCAATCAGCCCCAGCATTTT. Its protein product is CASSPNQGVSNQPQHF.

The chain links TRBV20-1 to TRBJ2-7, with D possibly matching TRBD1 (6 bases). This CDR3 is built from 11 residues. Trimming pared 5 bases from V and 6 bases from J, leaving 11 bases between. Germline V gene lookup returns CDR1 DFQATT and CDR2 SNEGSKA (reference sequence). The CDR3 here is CSAEQGTEQYF. The CDR3 coding sequence is TGCAGTGCTGAGCAGGGGACCGAGCAGTACTTC.

This clone has just a few counts. The V and J genes are TRBV12-3 or TRBV12-4 and TRBJ1-2; TRBD1 is a possible D gene (6 bases). There are 13 residues in the CDR3. Between the trimmed V and J ends, which lost 3 bases and 3 bases, there was a span of 8 bases. The chain's CDR3 is CASSLQGYYGYTF. DNA of the CDR3: TGTGCCAGCAGTTTGCAGGGGTACTATGGCTACACCTTC.

The chain uses TRBV5-5 and TRBJ2-2; D might be TRBD1 (5 bases). The V end was cut by 4 bases, the J end by 0 bases, with 13 bases between. Per the germline V gene, CDR1 is SGHKS and CDR2 is YYEKEE (reference sequence). The CDR3 is 16 residues long. CDR3 DNA sequence: TGTGCCAGCAGCCTGACTGCAGGGACGAACACCGGGGAGCTGTTTTTT. Amino acids: CASSLTAGTNTGELFF.

This clone was picked up a small number of times. V usage is TRBV10-1 and J usage is TRBJ1-5, with D possibly TRBD1 on 5 matching bases. V was cut by 8 bases and J by 0 bases, with 20 bases left in between. The length of the CDR3 is 17 residues. Germline V gene lookup returns CDR1 WNHNN and CDR2 SYGVQD (reference sequence). The CDR3 sequence: CASLPAGRTYSNQPQHF. CDR3 bases: TGCGCCAGCTTACCGGCCGGGAGGACATATAGCAATCAGCCCCAGCATTTT.

This clone has just a few counts. The chain joins TRBV27 to TRBJ2-3; D remains ambiguous. V dropped 3 bases and J dropped 1 base, with 11 bases sitting between them. Germline CDR1 reads MNHEY; CDR2 reads SMNVEV (reference sequence). This CDR3 spans 15 amino acids. The CDR3 spells CASSFRVLRTDTQYF. DNA for the CDR3: TGTGCCAGCAGTTTTAGAGTACTTCGCACAGATACGCAGTATTTT.

The chain recombines TRBV2 with TRBJ2-5; maybe TRBD1 (6 bases). Germline values: CDR1 SNHLY, CDR2 FYNNEI. The CDR3 is made up of 17 amino acids. V gave up 0 bases and J gave up 2 bases, with 16 bases separating them. CDR3 region: CASSEAGWGQPQETQYF. CDR3 nucleotide sequence: TGTGCCAGCAGTGAAGCCGGGTGGGGGCAACCTCAAGAGACCCAGTACTTC.

This clone turned up a few times. This chain connects TRBV7-9 to TRBJ1-3; perhaps TRBD1 as D (6 bases). Trimming left V 4 bases short and J 5 bases short, with 24 bases between. The CDR3 sequence is 18 residues long. Germline-derived CDR1 and CDR2 are SEHNR and FQNEAQ (reference sequence). The CDR3 nucleotides are TGTGCCAGCAGCTATCTCCTACAGGGCGCAGGGCGGCGAAACACCATATATTTT. It codes for CASSYLLQGAGRRNTIYF.

This clone has just a few counts. V is TRBV7-9 and J is TRBJ2-2; maybe TRBD1 (6 bases). The V end lost 10 bases, the J end lost 1 base, and 13 bases lay between the germline ends. This CDR3 has 14 residues. Germline V CDR1 and CDR2: SEHNR, FQNEAQ (reference sequence). In nucleotides, the CDR3 is TGTGCCACCGCCAGACAGGAGAACACCGGGGAGCTGTTTTTT. Its protein product is CATARQENTGELFF.

This chain joins TRBV28 and TRBJ1-1, with D unresolved. This CDR3 region has 12 residues. Deletions cut 6 bases from V and 7 bases from J, with 12 bases between. Germline V gene data show CDR1 as MDHEN and CDR2 as SYDVKM. The CDR3 region has the DNA TGTGCCAGCAGCCGTGCCAGAGGTGAAGCTTTCTTT. Translating gives CASSRARGEAFF.

The CDR3 coding sequence is TGTGCCACTTGGGACAGGGGCATGAACACTGAAGCTTTCTTT. Protein sequence: CATWDRGMNTEAFF. The chain is built from TRBV27 and TRBJ1-1, with 10 bases fitting TRBD1. V shed 10 bases, J shed 0 bases, and the junction held 5 bases outside the gene matches. CDR3 length: 14 amino acids. Germline loops: CDR1 MNHEY, CDR2 SMNVEV (reference sequence).